This T cell receptor (beta chain) was profiled in a study of regulatory T cells in long-lasting Graves disease. Both iRepertoire HTBI primers and Arm-PCR of CDR3 regions were used to build the TCR beta libraries. MiXCR was run by TCRdb on the multiplex PCR reads, yielding one entry per CDR3 protein. The table records about 320,000 distinct CDR3 sequences, 18% of them present only once. General study findings and limits: More public clonotypes were shared by persistent patients (about 2,700) than by new patients (about 970).

Time point of the sample: newly diagnosed GD, antithyroid drugs for less than 3 months. RNA isolated from PBMCs was used to make the TCR library. An endocrinology department in Xi'an, China, supplied the patients. Trimming removed 0 bases from V and 9 bases from J, with 14 bases in between. CDR3 length equals 14 residues. Germline-derived CDR1 and CDR2 are LGHNA and YNFKEQ. This clonotype was seen many times. Its antigen is not known. The V and J genes are TRBV4-2 and TRBJ1-1, with no clear D. The starting material was peripheral blood mononuclear cells (PBMCs), obtained at new diagnosis, from a patient treated with antithyroid drugs. This receptor was identified in a female donor with Graves disease. DNA for the CDR3: TGTGCCAGCAGCCAAGATCCATTGTTCAGCCAAGCTTTCTTT. Its translation is CASSQDPLFSQAFF.